These T cell receptor beta chains were read from a single sample in a study of breast tumors, draining lymph nodes, adjacent tissues. TCRdb reprocessed the multiplex PCR reads via MiXCR and lists one record per CDR3 protein. The sample lists about 110,000 distinct CDR3 sequences; 30% were seen once. Sequenced input: axillary lymph node tissue. These receptors originate from a female donor with breast cancer. Some clones in this sample may be carry-over from other donors' samples. The CDR3 runs from the conserved cysteine through the conserved F or W. Fields, in order: D gene, V gene, clone size, J gene, CDR3 protein, CDR3 DNA. D genes are given only for firm matches. The listing skips clone size in some rows; elsewhere it reads once, few, many or a size class.

TRBD1	TRBV18	many	TRBJ2-1	CASSPRTGVWNEQFF	TGTGCCAGCTCACCACGGACAGGGGTATGGAATGAGCAGTTCTTC
TRBD1	TRBV19	.	TRBJ1-6	CASSMYGTDDSPLHF	TGTGCCAGTAGTATGTATGGGACAGATGATTCACCCCTCCACTTT
TRBD2	TRBV10-3	many	TRBJ2-7	CAIRTSGGYEQYF	TGTGCCATCAGGACTAGCGGGGGGTACGAGCAGTACTTC
.	TRBV2	many	TRBJ2-5	CASSLRLRIVRETQYF	TGTGCCAGCAGCCTCAGGTTACGGATAGTAAGGGAGACCCAGTACTTC
.	TRBV20-1	many	TRBJ1-5	CSARDDRRSNQPQHF	TGCAGTGCTAGAGATGACAGGCGTAGCAATCAGCCCCAGCATTTT
.	TRBV14	.	TRBJ1-4	CASSQDWGPGGKLFF	TGTGCCAGCAGCCAGGATTGGGGCCCTGGGGGAAAACTGTTTTTT
.	TRBV6-5	many	TRBJ2-7	CASSHSKKGSYEQYF	TGTGCCAGCAGTCACTCGAAAAAGGGCTCCTACGAGCAGTACTTC
.	TRBV11-2	many	TRBJ2-5	CASSLRPQGRVETQYF	TGTGCCAGCAGCTTAAGGCCACAGGGAAGAGTGGAGACCCAGTACTTC
TRBD1	TRBV20-1	many	TRBJ2-3	CSAPGTGVDTQYF	TGCAGTGCTCCCGGGACAGGGGTAGATACGCAGTATTTT
.	TRBV20-1	.	TRBJ1-2	CSARRPDGFLNYGYTF	TGCAGTGCTAGAAGACCGGACGGTTTCCTCAACTATGGCTACACCTTC
.	TRBV5-6	many	TRBJ1-2	CASSLYYPLGISNYGYTF	TGTGCCAGCAGCTTGTATTACCCCCTTGGGATTTCGAACTATGGCTACACCTTC
.	TRBV7-9	many	TRBJ2-7	CASSLGEQRQYF	TGTGCCAGCAGCTTAGGTGAACAGCGGCAGTACTTC
TRBD1	TRBV19	many	TRBJ2-3	CASRRTGERNTQYF	TGTGCCAGTAGGAGGACAGGGGAGCGGAATACGCAGTATTTT
.	TRBV27	many	TRBJ1-5	CASSQLKGPQHF	TGTGCCAGCAGTCAGCTGAAGGGCCCCCAGCATTTT
.	TRBV12-3/TRBV12-4	many	TRBJ2-3	CASSLLGARALSTDTQYF	TGTGCCAGCAGTTTATTGGGGGCCAGGGCACTTTCCACAGATACGCAGTATTTT
.	TRBV12-3/TRBV12-4	.	TRBJ2-5	CASSHGRGGTQYF	TGTGCCAGCAGTCACGGGCGAGGGGGGACCCAGTACTTC
TRBD2	TRBV12-3/TRBV12-4	many	TRBJ2-1	CASRSSGRAVGEQFF	TGTGCCAGCAGGTCTAGCGGGAGGGCCGTTGGTGAGCAGTTCTTC
TRBD1	TRBV5-1	many	TRBJ1-4	CASSPRDRNEKLFF	TGCGCCAGCAGCCCAAGGGACAGAAATGAAAAACTGTTTTTT
TRBD2	TRBV5-1	many	TRBJ2-3	CASSRGLGSDTQYF	TGCGCCAGCAGCCGCGGACTAGGCTCGGATACGCAGTATTTT